The 20 T cell receptor beta chains given below trace back to one sample, sequenced in a study of OX40 agonist ivuxolimab in advanced cancers. The repertoire was sequenced with immunoSEQ multiplex PCR; TCRdb's copy has only in-frame clones and lacks some. The data hold 50,000 to 55,000 clones, with over 75% observed a single time. Material: CD4+ or CD8+ T cells sorted from blood, obtained in a trial of the OX40 agonist ivuxolimab. These TCRs come from an adult with an advanced solid tumor such as melanoma, head and neck, liver or kidney cancer.

The J gene is TRBJ1-6, the V gene TRBV11-1, with D perhaps TRBD1 (5 bases). The CDR3 spans 13 residues. V was pared by 4 bases and J by 18 bases, with 19 bases between. CDR1 and CDR2 (germline): SGHAT, FQDESV (reference sequence). The CDR3 sequence is CASSSHTEGSPHF. In nucleotides, the CDR3 is TGTGCCAGCAGCTCCCACACCGAGGGGAGTCCCCACTTT.

This chain uses TRBV9 with TRBJ2-3; the D is unclear. This CDR3 spans 14 amino acids. Germline V CDR1 and CDR2: SGDLS, YYNGEE. Trimming took 3 bases from V and 2 from J, leaving 10 bases between them. CDR3 protein: CASSARLTTDTQYF. Here the CDR3 DNA reads TGTGCCAGCAGCGCAAGACTTACCACAGATACGCAGTATTTT.

The genes are TRBV7-2 and TRBJ1-5; 10 positions match TRBD1. The CDR3 covers 14 residues. The V segment lost 4 bases and the J segment 5 bases; nucleotides outside the gene matches: 2. CDR1 and CDR2 from the germline V gene are SGHTA and FQGNSA. The CDR3 sequence is CASSYGTGDQPQHF. CDR3 sequence (DNA): TGTGCCAGCAGCTATGGGACAGGGGATCAGCCCCAGCATTTT.

The J gene is TRBJ2-7, the V gene TRBV28; D is unclear. V lost 3 bases and J lost 6, with 9 bases in between. Germline V gives CDR1 MDHEN, CDR2 SYDVKM. This CDR3 is built from 12 residues. CDR3: CASSFLAAEQYF. CDR3 coding DNA: TGTGCCAGCAGTTTTCTGGCGGCCGAGCAGTACTTC.

V usage is TRBV28 and J usage is TRBJ2-1; D may be TRBD2 (6 bases). V lost 3 bases, J lost 6 bases, and 15 bases lay in between. The CDR3 runs 15 residues. Germline CDR1 and CDR2: MDHEN and SYDVKM. The DNA of the CDR3 is TGTGCCAGCAGTTTGTTGTCCTTCGGGAGCAATGAGCAGTTCTTC. It specifies CASSLLSFGSNEQFF.

This clone has just one count. The CDR3 does not close with the conserved phenylalanine or tryptophan, likely indicating a read error. Because the CDR3's place on the DNA is in doubt, the DNA is left out and the CDR3 is given as listed by TCRdb. The gene calls are TRBV27 and TRBJ1-2; no check of the table's D call, TRBD1, against the DNA was made. Per the germline V gene, CDR1 is MNHEY and CDR2 is SMNVEV (reference sequence). The CDR3 sequence runs 14 residues, both termini included. CDR3 sequence: CASSSKQGAGGYAL.

The chain is built from TRBV18 and TRBJ2-1; maybe TRBD1 (6 bases). V gave up 6 bases and J gave up 0 bases, with 12 bases separating them. The CDR3 runs 15 residues. Germline V gene lookup returns CDR1 KGHSH and CDR2 LQKENI. CDR3 coding DNA: TGTGCCAGCTCCGCCGGGACAACCTCCTACAATGAGCAGTTCTTC. Protein product: CASSAGTTSYNEQFF.

J is TRBJ2-1 and V is TRBV5-4; TRBD2 agrees at 11 bases. With V trimmed by 0 bases and J by 3 bases, 2 bases remained unmatched. This CDR3 contains 16 residues. Germline V CDR1 and CDR2: SGHNT, YYREEE (reference sequence). The chain's CDR3 is CASSLDSGGDYNEQFF. As DNA, the CDR3 is TGTGCCAGCAGCTTGGATAGCGGGGGGGACTACAATGAGCAGTTCTTC.

The rearrangement uses TRBV4-1 and TRBJ2-5; a weak D match, TRBD2 (6 bases). Trimming shortened V by 1 base and J by 5 bases, and 14 bases separated the two germline ends. The germline V gene has CDR1 MGHRA and CDR2 YSYEKL. The CDR3 is made up of 15 amino acids. The CDR3 region is CASSQGGDPGETQYF. CDR3 coding DNA: TGCGCCAGCAGCCAAGGGGGGGACCCGGGGGAGACCCAGTACTTC.

This clone was found a few times. This chain links TRBV28 with TRBJ2-2; 10 bases align to TRBD1. The germline V gene encodes CDR1 MDHEN and CDR2 SYDVKM. V was clipped by 6 bases and J by 2 bases; unmatched bases: 9. The CDR3 runs 17 residues. As DNA, the CDR3 is TGTGCCAGCAGAGGACCGGGACAGGGGAGTAACACCGGGGAGCTGTTTTTT. Protein product: CASRGPGQGSNTGELFF.

The CDR3 bases are TGTGCCAGCAGTTCCACCGGGGGCTCCATCTCGCCCCAGCATTTT. Amino acid sequence: CASSSTGGSISPQHF. The rearrangement links TRBV6-6 to TRBJ1-5, with D possibly being TRBD1 (6 bases). Germline loops: CDR1 MNHNY, CDR2 SVGAGI (reference sequence). Trimming took 4 bases from V and 9 from J, leaving 19 bases between them. This CDR3 region has 15 residues.

V gene TRBV15 combines with J gene TRBJ2-7; D unclear. With 0 bases removed from V and 7 bases from J, the gap between germline ends came to 13 bases. This CDR3 has 14 amino acids. Germline V gives CDR1 LNHNV, CDR2 YYDKDF (reference sequence). The CDR3 protein is CATSRDRAGKEQYF. The CDR3 region has the DNA TGTGCCACCAGCAGAGATCGGGCAGGCAAAGAGCAGTACTTC.

The chain combines TRBV7-3 with TRBJ2-7, with 7 bases identical to TRBD2. Germline V CDR1 and CDR2: SGHTA, FQGTGA. V gave up 0 bases and J gave up 0 bases; unmatched junction bases: 2. The CDR3 has 15 residues. The CDR3 region is CASSLTSGPSYEQYF. In nucleotides, the CDR3 is TGTGCCAGCAGCTTAACTAGCGGGCCCTCCTACGAGCAGTACTTC.

The chain combines TRBV2 with TRBJ1-1; 7 bases match TRBD1. CDR3 length: 17 amino acids. V shed 4 bases and J 2 bases; nucleotides not matched to a gene: 13. The V gene's germline CDR1 is SNHLY and CDR2 FYNNEI. As DNA, the CDR3 is TGTGCCAGCAGTGTATCGTGGGACAGCGCTCTTAACACTGAAGCTTTCTTT. Its translation: CASSVSWDSALNTEAFF.

As regards this clone: At one end the junction does not follow the germline gene, possibly because of a read error. The chain employs TRBV7-7 and TRBJ2-5, with D perhaps matching TRBD2 (5 bases). CDR1 and CDR2 from the germline V gene are SSHAT and FNYEAQ (reference sequence). CDR3 length: 13 amino acids. The CDR3 protein is CASSLATQETQYF. For the CDR3, the DNA is TGTGCTAGCAGCCTAGCCACACAAGAGACCCAGTACTTC. Filled out from reference TRBV7-7 and TRBJ2-5, the complete variable domain reads GAGVSQSPRYKVTKRGQDVTLRCDPISSHATLYWYQQALGQGPEFLTYFNYEAQPDKSGLPSDRFSAERPEGSISTLTIQRTEQRDSAMYRCASSLATQETQYFGPGTRLLVL.

The rearrangement links TRBV6-1 to TRBJ1-2; D perhaps matches TRBD1 (5 bases). Germline V gives CDR1 MNHNS, CDR2 SASEGT. The CDR3 length is 16 residues. V was trimmed by 1 base and J by 8 bases, leaving 20 bases between them. The DNA of the CDR3 is TGTGCCAGCAGTGAAGGGTTTGCGGGGCAGGGTTACGGCTACACCTTC. Its translation: CASSEGFAGQGYGYTF.

The rearrangement joins TRBV4-2 to TRBJ1-1; possible D gene TRBD1, 5 bases. The germline gives CDR1 LGHNA, CDR2 YNFKEQ. The CDR3 has 14 amino acids. The ends were cut back, 0 bases at V and 5 bases at J, with 10 bases in the middle. This CDR3 reads CASSQDLRGTEAFF. The CDR3 coding sequence is TGTGCCAGCAGCCAAGATCTCCGGGGGACTGAAGCTTTCTTT.

J is TRBJ2-2 and V is TRBV19; a possible D gene is TRBD1 (7 bases). V lost 9 bases and J lost 4, with 15 bases in between. The length of the CDR3 is 14 residues. Germline V gives CDR1 LNHDA, CDR2 SQIVND (reference sequence). The chain's CDR3 is CARARDSFTGELFF. The CDR3 DNA is TGTGCCAGGGCGCGGGACAGTTTCACCGGGGAGCTGTTTTTT.

This chain links TRBV10-3 with TRBJ2-7; no clear D. This CDR3 has 14 amino acids. CDR1 ENHRY and CDR2 SYGVKD come from the germline V gene. V was trimmed by 5 bases and J by 6 bases, leaving 17 bases between them. CDR3 DNA sequence: TGTGCCATCAGTCCAAGCCCCCCTAGTGGCGAGCAGTACTTC. It translates to CAISPSPPSGEQYF.

The chain's CDR3 is CASSADRDLGSHNEQFF. The CDR3 DNA reads as TGTGCCAGCAGCGCAGACAGGGACTTAGGCTCACACAATGAGCAGTTCTTC. This chain links TRBV9 with TRBJ2-1; D possibly corresponds to TRBD1 (7 bases). V dropped 3 bases and J dropped 5 bases, with 21 bases sitting between them. Per germline, CDR1 SGDLS and CDR2 YYNGEE. This CDR3 is built from 17 residues.